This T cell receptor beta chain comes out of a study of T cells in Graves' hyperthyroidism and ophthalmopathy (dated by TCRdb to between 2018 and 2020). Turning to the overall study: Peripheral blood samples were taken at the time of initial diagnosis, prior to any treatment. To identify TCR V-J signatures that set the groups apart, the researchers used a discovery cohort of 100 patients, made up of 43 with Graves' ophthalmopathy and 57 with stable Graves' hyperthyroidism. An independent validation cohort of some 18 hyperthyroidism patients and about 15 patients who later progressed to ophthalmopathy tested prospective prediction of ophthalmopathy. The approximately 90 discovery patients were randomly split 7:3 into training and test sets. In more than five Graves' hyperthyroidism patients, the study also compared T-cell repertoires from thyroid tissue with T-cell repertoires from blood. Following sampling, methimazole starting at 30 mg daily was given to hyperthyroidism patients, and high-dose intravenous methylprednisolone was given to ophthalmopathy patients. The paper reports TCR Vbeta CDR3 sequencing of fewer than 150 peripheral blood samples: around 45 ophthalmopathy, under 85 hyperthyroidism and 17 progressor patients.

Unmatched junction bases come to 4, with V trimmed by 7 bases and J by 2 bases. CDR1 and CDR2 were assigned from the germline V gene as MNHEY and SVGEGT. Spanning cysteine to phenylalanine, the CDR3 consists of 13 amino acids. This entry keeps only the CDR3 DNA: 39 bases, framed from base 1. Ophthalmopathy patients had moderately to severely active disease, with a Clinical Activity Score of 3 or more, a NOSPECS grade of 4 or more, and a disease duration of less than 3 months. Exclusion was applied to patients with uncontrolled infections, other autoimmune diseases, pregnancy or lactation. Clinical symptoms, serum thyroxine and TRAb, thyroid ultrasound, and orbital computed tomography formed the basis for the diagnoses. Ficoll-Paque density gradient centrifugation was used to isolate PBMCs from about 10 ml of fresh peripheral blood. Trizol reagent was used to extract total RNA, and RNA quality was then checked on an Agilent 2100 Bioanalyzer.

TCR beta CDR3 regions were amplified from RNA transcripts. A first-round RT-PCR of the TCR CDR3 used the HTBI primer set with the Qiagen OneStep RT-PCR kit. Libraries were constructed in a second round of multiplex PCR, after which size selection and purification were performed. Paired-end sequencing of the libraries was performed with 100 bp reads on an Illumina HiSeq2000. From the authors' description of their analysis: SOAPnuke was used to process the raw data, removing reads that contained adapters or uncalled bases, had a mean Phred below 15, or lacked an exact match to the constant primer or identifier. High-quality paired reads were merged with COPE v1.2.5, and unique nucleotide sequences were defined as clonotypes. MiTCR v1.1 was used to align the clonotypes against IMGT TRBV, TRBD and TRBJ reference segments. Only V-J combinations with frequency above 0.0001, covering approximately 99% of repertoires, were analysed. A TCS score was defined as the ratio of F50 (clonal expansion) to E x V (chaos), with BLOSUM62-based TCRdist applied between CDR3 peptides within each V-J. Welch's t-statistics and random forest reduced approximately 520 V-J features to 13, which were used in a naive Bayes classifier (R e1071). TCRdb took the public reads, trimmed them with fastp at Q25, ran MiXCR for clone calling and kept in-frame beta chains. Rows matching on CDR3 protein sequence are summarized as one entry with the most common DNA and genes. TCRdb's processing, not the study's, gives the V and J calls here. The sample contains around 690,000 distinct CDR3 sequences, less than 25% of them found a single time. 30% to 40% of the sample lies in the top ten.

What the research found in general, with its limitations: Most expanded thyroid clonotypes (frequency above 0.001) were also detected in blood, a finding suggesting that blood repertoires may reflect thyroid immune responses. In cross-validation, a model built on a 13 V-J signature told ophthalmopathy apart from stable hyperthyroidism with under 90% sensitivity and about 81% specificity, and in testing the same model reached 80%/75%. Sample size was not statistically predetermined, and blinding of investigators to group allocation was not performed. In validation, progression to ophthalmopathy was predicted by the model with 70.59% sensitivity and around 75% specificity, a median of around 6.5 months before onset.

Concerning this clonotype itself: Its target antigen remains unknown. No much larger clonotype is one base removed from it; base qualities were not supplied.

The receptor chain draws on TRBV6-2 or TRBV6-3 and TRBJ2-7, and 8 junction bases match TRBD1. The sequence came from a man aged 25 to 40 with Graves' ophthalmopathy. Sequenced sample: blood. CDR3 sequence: CASTHRGAYEQYF. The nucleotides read TGTGCCAGCACCCACAGGGGGGCCTACGAGCAGTACTTC.